Sequencing of this T cell receptor (beta chain) was carried out in a study of blood T cell repertoires in COVID-19. On the study more broadly: There were acute and convalescent COVID-19 samples, and they came from the United States, Italy and Spain. From T cells, B-cell-depleted T cells, or PBMCs came the material, which was cDNA or gDNA.

This CDR3 contains 16 residues. Germline CDR1 and CDR2: MNHEY and SVGAGI. V trimming: 4 bases; J trimming: 1 base; junction bases outside the gene matches: 10. Source study methods: By means of reference gene primer amplification, nucleated cell counts were estimated. TCRdb's table, derived via immunoSEQ multiplex PCR, lists solely in-frame clones and lacks some. Clonal size and the V and J genes are those of that table, whereas D and trimming came from the DNA. This table has 95,000 to 150,000 clones, 70% to 90% appearing once. This clone showed up just a few times. This TCR came from a human donor in a cohort sampled during active COVID-19. The chain is built from TRBV6-5 and TRBJ2-7; TRBD1 aligns across 7 bases. Sample: peripheral blood. The CDR3 bases are TGTGCCAGCAGTTTACAACCCGGGACAGCGTCCTACGAGCAGTACTTC. Encoded protein: CASSLQPGTASYEQYF.